This entry is about one TCR beta chain. Germline V gene data show CDR1 as GTSNPN and CDR2 as SVGIG (reference sequence). V lost 4 bases, J lost 6 bases, and 19 bases lay in between. The CDR3 sequence is 14 residues long. Authors' processing steps: Reference gene primer amplification gave nucleated cell count estimates. This table comes from immunoSEQ multiplex PCR, and its TCRdb copy is limited to in-frame clones, with some not included. V and J calls and clone size are as listed in that table; D and trimming were resolved from the DNA. This table holds about 150,000 clones, about 90% found once. This sample stems from a study of blood T cell repertoires in COVID-19. Study summary: Italy, Spain and the United States were the sources of the convalescent and acute COVID-19 samples. T cells, B-cell-depleted T cells, or PBMCs supplied cDNA or gDNA.

The sequencing sample was made of peripheral blood. This chain uses TRBV30 with TRBJ2-7; TRBD2 is a possible D gene (6 bases). The receptor was isolated from a woman in her seventies with acute or convalescent COVID-19. The CDR3 loop reads CAWNRGLATPEQYF. CDR3 in DNA: TGTGCCTGGAATAGAGGGCTAGCGACGCCCGAGCAGTACTTC.